Below, one T cell receptor (beta chain) is given with its context. These data come from a study of blood T cell repertoires in COVID-19. Study-wide context: The samples span acute and convalescent COVID-19 from the United States, Italy and Spain. PBMCs, B-cell-depleted T cells, or T cells provided the cDNA or gDNA that made up the material.

Authors' processing steps: Amplifying reference gene primers gave estimates of nucleated cell counts. TCRdb's table, derived via immunoSEQ multiplex PCR, lists solely in-frame clones and lacks some. The V and J calls and clone size were taken over from that table, and D and trimming were inferred from the DNA. This table has 35,000 to 55,000 clones, roughly 89% appearing once. The sequenced material came from peripheral blood. The receptor comes from a man aged 55 to 70 with active COVID-19.

CDR3 DNA: TGTGCCAGCTCACCGGTGACAGGGGGCTGGGAGACCCAGTACTTC. Translation gives CASSPVTGGWETQYF. The rearrangement links TRBV18 to TRBJ2-5, with TRBD1 matching 10 bases. V dropped 3 bases and J dropped 5; count of bases not matched to a gene: 6. This CDR3 has 15 residues. Germline V gives CDR1 KGHSH, CDR2 LQKENI.